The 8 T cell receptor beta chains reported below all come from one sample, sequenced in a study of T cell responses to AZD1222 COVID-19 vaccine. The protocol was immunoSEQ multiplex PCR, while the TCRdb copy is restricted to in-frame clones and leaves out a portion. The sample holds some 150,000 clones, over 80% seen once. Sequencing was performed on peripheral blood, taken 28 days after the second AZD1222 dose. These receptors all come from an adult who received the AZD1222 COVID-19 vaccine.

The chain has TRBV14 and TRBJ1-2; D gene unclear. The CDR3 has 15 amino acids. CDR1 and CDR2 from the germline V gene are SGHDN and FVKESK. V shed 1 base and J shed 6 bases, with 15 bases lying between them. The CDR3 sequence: CASSQVSGGRDGYTF. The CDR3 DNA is TGTGCCAGCAGCCAAGTCAGCGGCGGCCGGGATGGCTACACCTTC.

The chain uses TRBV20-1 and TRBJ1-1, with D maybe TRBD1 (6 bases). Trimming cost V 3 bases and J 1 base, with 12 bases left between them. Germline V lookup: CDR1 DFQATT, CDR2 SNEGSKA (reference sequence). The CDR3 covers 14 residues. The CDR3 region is CSASLQGGNTEAFF. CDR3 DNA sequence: TGCAGTGCTAGTTTACAGGGAGGGAACACTGAAGCTTTCTTT.

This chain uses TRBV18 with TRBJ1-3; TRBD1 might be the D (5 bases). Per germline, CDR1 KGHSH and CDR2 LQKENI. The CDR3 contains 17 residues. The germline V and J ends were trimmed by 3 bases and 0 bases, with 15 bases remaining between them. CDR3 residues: CASSPRGGAISGNTIYF. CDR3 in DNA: TGTGCCAGCTCACCCCGAGGAGGGGCTATCTCTGGAAACACCATATATTTT. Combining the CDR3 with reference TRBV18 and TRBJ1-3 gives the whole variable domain NAGVMQNPRHLVRRRGQEARLRCSPMKGHSHVYWYRQLPEEGLKFMVYLQKENIIDESGMPKERFSAEFPKEGPSILRIQQVVRGDSAAYFCASSPRGGAISGNTIYFGEGSWLTVV.

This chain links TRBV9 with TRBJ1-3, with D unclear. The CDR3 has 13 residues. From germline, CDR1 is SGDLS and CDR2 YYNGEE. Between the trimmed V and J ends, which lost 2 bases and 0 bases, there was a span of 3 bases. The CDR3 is CASSVGSGNTIYF. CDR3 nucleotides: TGTGCCAGCAGCGTGGGCTCTGGAAACACCATATATTTT.

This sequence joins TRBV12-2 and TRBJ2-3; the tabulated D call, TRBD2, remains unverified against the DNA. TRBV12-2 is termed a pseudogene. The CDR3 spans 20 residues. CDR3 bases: TGTGCAAGTCGCTTAGCGTACGGGACTAGCGGGAGGAGGATCACAGATACGCAGTATTTT. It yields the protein CASRLAYGTSGRRITDTQYF.

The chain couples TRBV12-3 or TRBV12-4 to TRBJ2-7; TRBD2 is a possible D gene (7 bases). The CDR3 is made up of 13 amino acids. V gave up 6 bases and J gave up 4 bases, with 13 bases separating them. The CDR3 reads CASRRGGGYEQYF. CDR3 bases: TGTGCCAGCAGGAGGGGAGGGGGGTACGAGCAGTACTTC.

As DNA, the CDR3 is TGCAGTGCTATAAGGGCCTACGAGCAGTACTTC. Amino acids: CSAIRAYEQYF. V and J are TRBV20-1 and TRBJ2-7; no clear D. Between the trimmed V and J ends, which lost 4 bases and 2 bases, there was a span of 6 bases. The CDR3 is made up of 11 amino acids. Germline V gene data show CDR1 as DFQATT and CDR2 as SNEGSKA (reference sequence).

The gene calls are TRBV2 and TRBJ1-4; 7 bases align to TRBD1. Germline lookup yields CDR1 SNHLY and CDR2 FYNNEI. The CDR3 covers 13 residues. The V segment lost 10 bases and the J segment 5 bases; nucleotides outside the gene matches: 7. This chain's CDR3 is CATKDRENEKLFF. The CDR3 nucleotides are TGTGCCACCAAAGACAGGGAAAATGAAAAACTGTTTTTT.